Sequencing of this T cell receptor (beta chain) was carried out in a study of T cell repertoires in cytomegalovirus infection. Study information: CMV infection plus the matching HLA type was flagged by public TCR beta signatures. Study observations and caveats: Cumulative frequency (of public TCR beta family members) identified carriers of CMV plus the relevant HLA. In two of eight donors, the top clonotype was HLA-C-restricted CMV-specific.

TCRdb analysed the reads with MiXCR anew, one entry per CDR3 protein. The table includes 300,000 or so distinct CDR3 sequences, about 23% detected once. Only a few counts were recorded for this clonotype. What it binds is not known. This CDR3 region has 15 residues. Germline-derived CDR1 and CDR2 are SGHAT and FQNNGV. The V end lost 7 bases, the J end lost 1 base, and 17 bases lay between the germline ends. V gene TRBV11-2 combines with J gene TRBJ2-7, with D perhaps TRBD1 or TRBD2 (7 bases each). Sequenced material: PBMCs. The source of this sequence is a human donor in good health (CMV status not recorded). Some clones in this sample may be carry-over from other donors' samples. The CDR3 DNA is TGTGCCAGCACCAGGGGGGGCGCGGAGTCCTACGAGCAGTACTTC. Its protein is CASTRGGAESYEQYF.